This TCR beta chain was sequenced in a study of blood T cell repertoires in COVID-19. Assay used: immunoSEQ multiplex PCR; TCRdb lists only in-frame clones, some missing. Of 200,000 to 300,000 clones in the sample, 87% were seen once. This clone was detected only once. In terms of age and location, participants ranged from roughly 18 to 95 years and lived in about 25 US areas. Germline CDR1 is SGHRS and CDR2 is YFSETQ. Trimming cost V 4 bases and J 5 bases, with 15 bases left between them. The CDR3 consists of 14 residues. The clonotype originates from a woman in her twenties or thirties with acute COVID-19. Sequenced: PBMCs or T cells enriched from blood (not recorded which). V gene TRBV5-1 combines with J gene TRBJ2-5; the D gene is possibly TRBD1 (6 bases). CDR3 coding DNA: TGCGCCAGCAGCCAGGGACATCAAATCGAGACCCAGTACTTC. Amino acid sequence: CASSQGHQIETQYF.